What follows are 17 T cell receptor beta chains derived from one specimen sequenced in a study of beta chain features in type 1 diabetes. Reverse transcription of all isolated RNA meant that expressed TCRB transcripts were sequenced. Repertoires were generated with immunoSEQ multiplex PCR, while TCRdb's copy carries only in-frame clones and drops some. The table records roughly 450,000 clones, approximately 10% of them present only once. The material sequenced was naive CD4+ T cells from blood. These TCRs come from a young woman in good health.

This rearrangement joins TRBV5-1 to TRBJ2-1; 7 bases line up with TRBD2. V was clipped by 2 bases and J by 6 bases; unmatched bases: 8. This CDR3 region has 15 residues. Germline V gene sequence: CDR1 SGHRS, CDR2 YFSETQ. CDR3 in DNA: TGCGCCAGCAGCTTTCTAGCGGCCCCAGGCAATGAGCAGTTCTTC. Its translation is CASSFLAAPGNEQFF.

This chain links TRBV14 with TRBJ2-2; D unclear. Looked up from germline, CDR1 is SGHDN and CDR2 is FVKESK. This CDR3 contains 13 residues. Trimming stripped 3 bases from V and 7 bases from J, with 9 bases between. DNA for the CDR3: TGTGCCAGCAGCCACGCCCAGATCGGGGAGCTGTTTTTT. Protein: CASSHAQIGELFF.

The chain recombines TRBV25-1 with TRBJ2-7; 9 bases line up with TRBD2. Germline V gene lookup returns CDR1 MGHDK and CDR2 SYGVNS. CDR3 size: 14 residues. The ends lost 6 bases at V and 0 bases at J; junction bases unmatched: 3. The chain's CDR3 is CASSRLAASYEQYF. The CDR3 DNA reads TGTGCCAGCAGCAGACTAGCGGCCTCCTACGAGCAGTACTTC.

V gene TRBV30 combines with J gene TRBJ2-7, with unresolved D. This CDR3 has 15 amino acids. Trimming took 3 bases from V and 2 from J, leaving 17 bases between them. Looked up from germline, CDR1 is GTSNPN and CDR2 is SVGIG (reference sequence). The CDR3: CAWRAINLVAYEQYF. CDR3 in DNA: TGTGCCTGGAGAGCGATAAACCTAGTGGCCTACGAGCAGTACTTC.

This clone has just a few counts. J is TRBJ1-2 and V is TRBV29-1; maybe TRBD1 (5 bases). Trimming left V 3 bases short and J 8 bases short, with 13 bases between. The CDR3 has 12 amino acids. Germline V CDR1 and CDR2: SQVTM, ANQGSEA. This CDR3 is CSVDTGWGGYTF. CDR3 in DNA: TGCAGCGTTGACACTGGATGGGGCGGCTACACCTTC.

The V and J genes are TRBV4-1 and TRBJ1-1; D gene uncertain. V was trimmed by 3 bases and J by 7 bases, leaving 6 bases between them. CDR3 length: 11 residues. Germline V gene data show CDR1 as MGHRA and CDR2 as YSYEKL. The CDR3 DNA is TGCGCCAGCAGCCAGGGAATTGAAGCTTTCTTT. It encodes CASSQGIEAFF.

The gene calls are TRBV30 and TRBJ2-3, with TRBD1 as a possible D gene (6 bases). The V gene lost 2 bases and the J gene lost 8 bases, with 20 bases spanning the gap. CDR1 is GTSNPN, CDR2 SVGIG, per germline (reference sequence). CDR3 size: 15 residues. The CDR3 DNA follows: TGTGCCTGGAGTAAACAGGGCGGAGTACAGGGTACGCAGTATTTT. Amino acid sequence: CAWSKQGGVQGTQYF.

This clone was detected only a few times. This chain connects TRBV7-2 to TRBJ2-5; the D is unclear. V gave up 2 bases and J gave up 0 bases, with 4 bases separating them. This CDR3 is 13 amino acids long. Germline values: CDR1 SGHTA, CDR2 FQGNSA. The CDR3 DNA reads TGTGCCAGCAGCTTACGGCACCAAGAGACCCAGTACTTC. Protein sequence: CASSLRHQETQYF.

This chain joins TRBV19 and TRBJ1-1; D gene unclear. The V and J ends lost 3 bases and 5 bases respectively, with 4 bases between them. The CDR3 totals 11 residues. Germline V gene lookup returns CDR1 LNHDA and CDR2 SQIVND (reference sequence). The CDR3 here is CASSMGTEAFF. The CDR3 nucleotides are TGTGCCAGTAGTATGGGGACTGAAGCTTTCTTT.

This clone has only a few counts. V usage is TRBV7-2 and J usage is TRBJ2-5; TRBD1 aligns across 9 bases. CDR1 SGHTA and CDR2 FQGNSA come from the germline V gene. The V gene end was trimmed by 5 bases and the J gene end by 8 bases; junction bases not matched to a gene: 6. The CDR3 contains 13 residues. This chain's CDR3 is CASSIRQGGTQYF. The CDR3 DNA sequence: TGTGCCAGCAGCATAAGACAGGGGGGTACCCAGTACTTC. The full variable domain, in which reference TRBV7-2 and TRBJ2-5 provide the parts outside the CDR3, is GAGVSQSPSNKVTEKGKDVELRCDPISGHTALYWYRQSLGQGLEFLIYFQGNSAPDKSGLPSDRFSAERTGGSVSTLTIQRTQQEDSAVYLCASSIRQGGTQYFGPGTRLLVL.

This clone was seen only a few times. J is TRBJ2-1 and V is TRBV18; tentative D call: TRBD1 (5 bases). Per germline, CDR1 KGHSH and CDR2 LQKENI. The CDR3 is 13 amino acids. The ends were cut back, 2 bases at V and 7 bases at J, with 9 bases in the middle. CDR3: CASSPEQANEQFF. The CDR3 DNA follows: TGTGCCAGCTCACCAGAACAGGCGAATGAGCAGTTCTTC.

Details on this clone: In the same sample, other DNA sequences code for this CDR3. This chain links TRBV7-9 with TRBJ1-5, with 9 bases that match TRBD1. The CDR3 has 15 amino acids. Unmatched junction bases numbered 3, after V lost 3 bases and J lost 3 bases. Germline values: CDR1 SEHNR, CDR2 FQNEAQ (reference sequence). Here the CDR3 reads CASSLGQGFNQPQHF. The CDR3 DNA sequence: TGTGCCAGCAGCTTGGGACAGGGATTCAATCAGCCCCAGCATTTT.

This clone has only a few counts. The V gene is TRBV12-1, the J gene TRBJ2-5. TRBV12-1 is annotated as a pseudogene. This CDR3 comprises 13 residues. The CDR3 protein is CASSRLREETQYF. As DNA, the CDR3 is TGTGCCAGCAGCCGGCTAAGAGAAGAGACCCAGTACTTC.

The chain links TRBV4-1 to TRBJ1-5; 10 bases match TRBD1. Trimming removed 3 bases from V and 7 bases from J; junction bases left unmatched: 9. Germline lookup yields CDR1 MGHRA and CDR2 YSYEKL. The CDR3 runs to 16 residues. The CDR3 DNA is TGCGCCAGCAGCCACGTGGGACAGGGGAGGATCCAGCCCCAGCATTTT. Amino acids: CASSHVGQGRIQPQHF.

This chain joins TRBV7-3 and TRBJ1-1; 7 nucleotides agree with TRBD1. Germline trimming cut 5 bases from V and 5 bases from J; bases unmatched to any gene: 8. This CDR3 is built from 14 residues. The germline gives CDR1 SGHTA, CDR2 FQGTGA. CDR3 DNA sequence: TGTGCCAGCAGCCTGACAGGGATTAAAACTGAAGCTTTCTTT. Protein sequence: CASSLTGIKTEAFF.

The table lists this clone with a few counts. The chain joins TRBV7-2 to TRBJ2-1; 7 nucleotides match TRBD2. V lost 6 bases, J lost 6 bases, and 11 bases stayed unmatched. The CDR3 loop spans 15 amino acids. Germline V lookup: CDR1 SGHTA, CDR2 FQGNSA. This CDR3 is CASRQPGGGFNEQFF. CDR3 DNA sequence: TGTGCCAGCAGACAACCGGGAGGAGGGTTCAATGAGCAGTTCTTC.

The V call is TRBV27, the J call TRBJ1-1; D possibly corresponds to TRBD1 (5 bases). The V end was cut by 1 base, the J end by 2 bases, with 11 bases between. The CDR3 extends over 15 amino acids. The germline CDR1 and CDR2 sequences are MNHEY and SMNVEV (reference sequence). This CDR3 reads CASSLWGWGNTEAFF. DNA for the CDR3: TGTGCCAGCAGTTTATGGGGGTGGGGAAACACTGAAGCTTTCTTT.